The T cell receptor (beta chain) described here comes from a study of blood T cell repertoires in COVID-19. For the study at large: Researchers got acute and convalescent COVID-19 samples from the United States, Italy and Spain.

The ends were cut back, 0 bases at V and 3 bases at J, with 10 bases in the middle. The CDR3 runs to 14 residues. CDR1 SGHRS and CDR2 YFSETQ come from the germline V gene. As processed by the authors: Reference gene primer amplification in the assay estimated nucleated cell counts. Some clones are missing from TCRdb's copy, which holds only in-frame ones; the method was immunoSEQ multiplex PCR. D and trimming come from the DNA, and the V and J calls and clone size come from that table. The data hold 100,000 to 120,000 clones, with 88% observed a single time. The source of this sequence is a woman in her forties or fifties with acute or convalescent COVID-19. The chain couples TRBV5-1 to TRBJ2-7, with D tentatively TRBD2 (5 bases). The sequenced sample was peripheral blood. The CDR3 nucleotides read TGCGCCAGCAGCTTGGCCGCTGGAGGCTACGAGCAGTACTTC. Protein: CASSLAAGGYEQYF.